Listed here are 16 T cell receptor beta chains from one sample, sequenced in a study of T-cell reconstitution after alpha-beta-depleted transplantation in children. Preparation of the TCRbeta library used unique molecular identifiers. Via MiXCR, TCRdb re-called the PCR reads, giving one row per CDR3 protein. This table holds some 550,000 distinct CDR3 sequences, roughly 24% found once. Specimen: PBMCs, mostly from graft donor cells, collected 360 days after TCRalphabeta/CD19-depleted stem cell transplant. The origin of the receptors is a boy under three years old who had a stem cell transplant for acute myeloid leukemia, so the T cells may come from the graft donor.

This clonotype came up a few times. This chain joins TRBV28 and TRBJ2-5; 8 positions agree with TRBD2. Germline values: CDR1 MDHEN, CDR2 SYDVKM. Trimming at V came to 5 bases and at J to 5 bases, leaving 7 bases not matched to a gene. The CDR3 consists of 14 residues. Written as DNA, the CDR3 is TGTGCCAGCAGTAACGGGGGGGCTTGGGAGACCCAGTACTTC. Translating gives CASSNGGAWETQYF.

This clonotype was picked up a small number of times. The chain links TRBV6-2 or TRBV6-3 to TRBJ2-3, with TRBD2 matching 10 bases. J was trimmed by 0 bases and V by 0 bases; bases with no gene match: 12. Germline assignment: CDR1 MNHEY and CDR2 SVGEGT. CDR3 length: 20 residues. Written as DNA, the CDR3 is TGTGCCAGCAGTTACTCGCAGTTTGTAGCGGGGGGATCTAGCACAGATACGCAGTATTTT. It translates to CASSYSQFVAGGSSTDTQYF.

The genes are TRBV28 and TRBJ2-1; D not resolved. CDR3 length: 13 amino acids. V lost 2 bases and J 6 bases, leaving 8 bases between the germline ends. Germline V CDR1 and CDR2: MDHEN, SYDVKM. The CDR3 DNA sequence: TGTGCCAGCAGTTTAGGGGATATCAATGAGCAGTTCTTC. The encoded protein is CASSLGDINEQFF. Using reference TRBV28 and TRBJ2-1 for the parts outside the CDR3, the full variable domain is DVKVTQSSRYLVKRTGEKVFLECVQDMDHENMFWYRQDPGLGLRLIYFSYDVKMKEKGDIPEGYSVSREKKERFSLILESASTNQTSMYLCASSLGDINEQFFGPGTRLTVL.

The gene calls are TRBV25-1 and TRBJ2-7; D is unresolved. Between the trimmed V and J ends, which lost 5 bases and 2 bases, there was a span of 13 bases. CDR1 is MGHDK and CDR2 is SYGVNS in the germline V gene. CDR3 length: 14 residues. The CDR3 DNA follows: TGTGCCAGCAGTAGCGTGTTCCCTCCCTACGAGCAGTACGTC. Protein product: CASSSVFPPYEQYV.

This clonotype appeared a few times. The chain is built from TRBV4-3 and TRBJ1-2; D unclear. Germline assignment: CDR1 LGHNA and CDR2 YSLEER. This CDR3 spans 15 amino acids. Trimming removed 1 base from V and 4 bases from J, with 13 bases in between. CDR3 bases: TGCGCCAGCAGCCAAGGTGATGGACGGATCTATGGCTACACCTTC. Encoded protein: CASSQGDGRIYGYTF.

V is TRBV20-1 and J is TRBJ2-3, with D uncertain. From germline, CDR1 is DFQATT and CDR2 SNEGSKA (reference sequence). This CDR3 region has 16 residues. V shed 3 bases and J shed 2 bases, with 18 bases lying between them. CDR3 sequence (DNA): TGCAGTGCTAGGGTGCTACCAGCAGAGGACACAGATACGCAGTATTTT. Its translation: CSARVLPAEDTDTQYF.

The table lists this clonotype with many counts. J is TRBJ2-7 and V is TRBV20-1, with D maybe TRBD2 (6 bases). V lost 1 base to trimming and J lost 5 bases, with 18 bases between them. Germline values: CDR1 DFQATT, CDR2 SNEGSKA (reference sequence). The CDR3 consists of 15 residues. CDR3 DNA: TGCAGTGCTAGAGGTCCCCTGACTAGTTTCGACGAGCAGTACTTC. Encoded protein: CSARGPLTSFDEQYF.

This clonotype was counted at least ten times. J is TRBJ2-2 and V is TRBV27; the D is unclear. The V end lost 6 bases, the J end lost 7 bases, and 9 bases lay between the germline ends. This CDR3 is 12 amino acids long. Germline V gene lookup returns CDR1 MNHEY and CDR2 SMNVEV (reference sequence). The CDR3 coding sequence is TGTGCCAGCAGCAACCTCAACGGGGAGCTGTTTTTT. It yields the protein CASSNLNGELFF.

The chain joins TRBV20-1 to TRBJ2-7; 7 bases are a match to TRBD1. CDR1 is DFQATT and CDR2 is SNEGSKA in the germline V gene (reference sequence). The CDR3 covers 15 residues. Trimming at V came to 0 bases and at J to 2 bases, leaving 7 bases not matched to a gene. CDR3: CSARDTGALPYEQYF. CDR3 sequence (DNA): TGCAGTGCTAGAGACACAGGGGCGCTCCCCTACGAGCAGTACTTC.

This clonotype was counted a single time. The J gene is TRBJ2-1, the V gene TRBV5-1; 10 bases map to TRBD1. Germline V lookup: CDR1 SGHRS, CDR2 YFSETQ. CDR3 length: 15 amino acids. J was trimmed by 6 bases and V by 6 bases; bases with no gene match: 9. CDR3: CASIDRGQRGNEQFF. The CDR3 DNA reads TGCGCCAGCATCGACAGGGGGCAGAGGGGCAATGAGCAGTTCTTC.

This clonotype was detected ten times or more. This chain connects TRBV12-3 or TRBV12-4 to TRBJ2-1; D uncertain. Trimming stripped 6 bases from V and 1 base from J, with 13 bases between. The CDR3 runs 15 residues. The CDR3 nucleotides read TGTGCCAGCAGCCCCGCGTTTGGGTCCTACAATGAGCAGTTCTTC. It codes for CASSPAFGSYNEQFF.

J is TRBJ2-3 and V is TRBV10-1; TRBD1 matches at 7 bases. CDR1 is WNHNN and CDR2 is SYGVQD in the germline V gene (reference sequence). With 7 bases clipped from V and 1 base from J, the junction kept 2 bases outside the gene matches. This CDR3 region has 13 residues. The CDR3 DNA is TGCGCCAGCATTACAGGGGGCACAGATACGCAGTATTTT. As protein: CASITGGTDTQYF.

This clonotype was found once. This rearrangement joins TRBV4-3 to TRBJ1-5; D remains unclear. Between the trimmed V and J ends, which lost 0 bases and 1 base, there was a span of 7 bases. The CDR3 loop spans 15 amino acids. From germline, CDR1 is LGHNA and CDR2 YSLEER. This CDR3 is CASSQETWSNQPQHF. CDR3 bases: TGCGCCAGCAGCCAAGAGACCTGGAGCAATCAGCCCCAGCATTTT.

This clonotype was found a few times. The chain joins TRBV27 to TRBJ2-6; tentatively, D is TRBD1 (6 bases). There are 16 residues in the CDR3. V was cut by 4 bases and J by 1 base, with 11 bases left in between. Germline V gives CDR1 MNHEY, CDR2 SMNVEV (reference sequence). CDR3 amino acids: CASSSQGPSGANVLTF. CDR3 DNA: TGTGCCAGCAGTTCACAGGGTCCGTCTGGGGCCAACGTCCTGACTTTC. Full variable domain (outside the CDR3, taken from reference TRBV27 and TRBJ2-6): EAQVTQNPRYLITVTGKKLTVTCSQNMNHEYMSWYRQDPGLGLRQIYYSMNVEVTDKGDVPEGYKVSRKEKRNFPLILESPSPNQTSLYFCASSSQGPSGANVLTFGAGSRLTVL.

This clonotype has a count of ten or more. The chain employs TRBV12-3 or TRBV12-4 and TRBJ2-2, with a tentative D call TRBD1 (6 bases). Trimming removed 1 base at V and 5 bases at J, with 11 bases between. CDR3 size: 15 residues. The CDR3 sequence is CASSLGTALTGELFF. The CDR3 DNA reads TGTGCCAGCAGTTTAGGGACAGCACTTACCGGGGAGCTGTTTTTT.

There are a few counts of this clonotype. The gene calls are TRBV9 and TRBJ2-1; D is possibly TRBD1 or TRBD2 (6 bases each). This CDR3 is 16 amino acids long. Trimming took 0 bases from V and 7 from J, leaving 17 bases between them. The V gene's germline CDR1 is SGDLS and CDR2 YYNGEE. The CDR3 region has the DNA TGTGCCAGCAGCGTAGTGGGGGGCCTCGGAGAGAATGAGCAGTTCTTC. Protein product: CASSVVGGLGENEQFF. Complete variable domain (other parts from reference TRBV9 and TRBJ2-1): DSGVTQTPKHLITATGQRVTLRCSPRSGDLSVYWYQQSLDQGLQFLIQYYNGEERAKGNILERFSAQQFPDLHSELNLSSLELGDSALYFCASSVVGGLGENEQFFGPGTRLTVL.